What follows are 23 T cell receptor beta chains derived from one specimen sequenced in a study of CD8 T cells in ankylosing spondylitis. TCRdb re-called the 5' RACE reads through MiXCR, storing one row per CDR3 protein. Counted here are about 220,000 distinct CDR3 sequences, roughly 26% occurring once; the ten biggest clones make up just over 6.5%. The sample was blood, either unsorted or a sorted T cell fraction (not recorded which). The origin of the receptors is a male donor with ankylosing spondylitis or in good health (not recorded which).

This clonotype was detected only a few times. The V and J genes are TRBV15 and TRBJ2-5, with D hard to call. This CDR3 region has 12 residues. The germline V and J ends were trimmed by 6 bases and 5 bases, with 10 bases remaining between them. Germline CDR1 is LNHNV and CDR2 is YYDKDF (reference sequence). The CDR3 bases are TGTGCCACCAGTTCCAGTTATGAGACCCAGTACTTC. Translation gives CATSSSYETQYF.

The chain employs TRBV5-1 and TRBJ2-1, with D uncertain. Trimming removed 3 bases from V and 10 bases from J, with 11 bases in between. CDR3 length: 12 amino acids. Germline assignment: CDR1 SGHRS and CDR2 YFSETQ. CDR3 amino acids: CASSYPPNEQFF. The CDR3 nucleotides read TGCGCCAGCAGCTACCCCCCGAACGAGCAGTTCTTC.

The chain joins TRBV2 to TRBJ2-1; tentative D call: TRBD2 (5 bases). Trimming removed 6 bases at V and 2 bases at J, with 17 bases between. The germline V gene has CDR1 SNHLY and CDR2 FYNNEI. This CDR3 is 16 amino acids long. The CDR3 loop is CASSQPGLITYNEQFF. The CDR3 DNA reads as TGTGCCAGCAGCCAACCTGGACTCATTACCTACAATGAGCAGTTCTTC.

There are many counts of this clonotype. This sequence joins TRBV12-3 or TRBV12-4 and TRBJ1-3; unclear D gene. V lost 1 base and J 7 bases, leaving 11 bases between the germline ends. This CDR3 comprises 14 residues. CDR3: CASSLGSDSNTIYF. Here the CDR3 DNA reads TGTGCCAGCAGTTTAGGTTCGGATTCGAACACCATATATTTT.

This clonotype was observed at least ten times. This chain uses TRBV5-1 with TRBJ2-1; 7 nucleotides match TRBD1. The V and J ends lost 4 bases and 8 bases, in that order; junction bases with no gene match: 9. Germline V lookup: CDR1 SGHRS, CDR2 YFSETQ. The CDR3 totals 14 residues. CDR3: CASSMIQGKHEQFF. DNA of the CDR3: TGCGCCAGCAGCATGATACAGGGGAAACATGAGCAGTTCTTC. Supplemented by reference TRBV5-1 and TRBJ2-1, the full variable domain reads KAGVTQTPRYLIKTRGQQVTLSCSPISGHRSVSWYQQTPGQGLQFLFEYFSETQRNKGNFPGRFSGRQFSNSRSEMNVSTLELGDSALYLCASSMIQGKHEQFFGPGTRLTVL.

The rearrangement uses TRBV5-4 and TRBJ2-3, with a tentative D call TRBD2 (6 bases). Per germline, CDR1 SGHNT and CDR2 YYREEE (reference sequence). This CDR3 region has 16 residues. V was cut by 4 bases and J by 5 bases, with 20 bases left in between. The CDR3 spells CASSRAAGGIQDTQYF. CDR3 bases: TGTGCCAGCAGCCGCGCGGCTGGAGGGATCCAAGATACGCAGTATTTT. The full variable domain, in which reference TRBV5-4 and TRBJ2-3 provide the parts outside the CDR3, is ETGVTQSPTHLIKTRGQQVTLRCSSQSGHNTVSWYQQALGQGPQFIFQYYREEENGRGNFPPRFSGLQFPNYSSELNVNALELDDSALYLCASSRAAGGIQDTQYFGPGTRLTVL.

This clonotype was observed a handful of times. This chain connects TRBV9 to TRBJ2-5; either TRBD1 or TRBD2 may supply D (6 bases each). Trimming pared 4 bases from V and 4 bases from J, leaving 14 bases between. This CDR3 spans 14 amino acids. The V gene's germline CDR1 is SGDLS and CDR2 YYNGEE. The CDR3: CASSPPGGPETQYF. DNA for the CDR3: TGTGCCAGCAGCCCCCCTGGGGGGCCAGAGACCCAGTACTTC.

The gene calls are TRBV5-1 and TRBJ2-1, with D possibly matching TRBD1 (6 bases). Trimming shortened V by 4 bases and J by 0 bases, and 17 bases separated the two germline ends. The germline V gene encodes CDR1 SGHRS and CDR2 YFSETQ. The length of the CDR3 is 17 residues. CDR3 in amino acids: CASSPTLRTVSYNEQFF. The CDR3, as DNA: TGCGCCAGCAGCCCCACCCTCCGGACAGTCTCCTACAATGAGCAGTTCTTC.

This clonotype was counted a few times. The chain couples TRBV20-1 to TRBJ2-2; no clear D. Per germline, CDR1 DFQATT and CDR2 SNEGSKA (reference sequence). This CDR3 is built from 15 residues. V was shortened by 2 bases and J by 0 bases, with 10 bases between the two germline ends. The CDR3 bases are TGCAGTGCTAGAAAGGTGATCGCGAACACCGGGGAGCTGTTTTTT. Protein sequence: CSARKVIANTGELFF.

This clonotype appeared many times. The rearrangement uses TRBV29-1 and TRBJ2-1; D call uncertain. Germline V gene sequence: CDR1 SQVTM, CDR2 ANQGSEA. The CDR3 is made up of 12 amino acids. Between the trimmed V and J ends, which lost 7 bases and 8 bases, there was a span of 15 bases. CDR3 in DNA: TGCAGCGCCGGTGGCCCTAAGGATGAGCAGTTCTTC. This sequence encodes CSAGGPKDEQFF.

This clonotype was detected only a few times. The V and J genes are TRBV6-5 and TRBJ2-3; perhaps TRBD2 as D (5 bases). The V end lost 6 bases, the J end lost 3 bases, and 13 bases lay between the germline ends. The CDR3 totals 14 residues. Germline values: CDR1 MNHEY, CDR2 SVGAGI. The CDR3 DNA sequence: TGTGCCAGCAGCTACGGAGCGGAAACAGATACGCAGTATTTT. As protein: CASSYGAETDTQYF.

This clonotype has only one observation. This sequence may be a read error, since a much larger clone differs from it by one base. The chain recombines TRBV18 with TRBJ2-3, with D perhaps given as TRBD1 or TRBD2 (6 bases each). Germline CDR1 and CDR2: KGHSH and LQKENI. The CDR3 has 15 residues. The CDR3 spells CASSSLGSGADTRYF. CDR3 coding DNA: TGTGCCAGCTCATCCCTAGGTTCGGGGGCAGATACGCGGTATTTT.

The CDR3: CSASDRGKETQYF. CDR3 bases: TGCAGTGCTAGCGACAGGGGGAAAGAGACCCAGTACTTC. V usage is TRBV20-1 and J usage is TRBJ2-5; the match to TRBD1 covers 9 bases. V was pared by 3 bases and J by 3 bases, with 2 bases of the junction left unmatched. CDR3 length: 13 residues. CDR1 is DFQATT, CDR2 SNEGSKA, per germline (reference sequence).

The sample holds many counts of this clonotype. The chain carries TRBV6-1 and TRBJ2-1; TRBD2 might be the D (5 bases). The V end lost 9 bases, the J end lost 0 bases, and 15 bases lay between the germline ends. The CDR3 runs to 15 residues. Germline V gene data show CDR1 as MNHNS and CDR2 as SASEGT. The DNA for the CDR3 is TGTGCCAGTTCCAAGCGGACGAGCTCCTACAATGAGCAGTTCTTC. The encoded protein is CASSKRTSSYNEQFF.

The chain recombines TRBV20-1 with TRBJ1-2; 9 bases are a match to TRBD1. Germline assignment: CDR1 DFQATT and CDR2 SNEGSKA (reference sequence). The ends lost 6 bases at V and 8 bases at J; junction bases unmatched: 13. There are 14 residues in the CDR3. CDR3 sequence reads: CSARPGQGVGGYTF. As DNA, the CDR3 is TGCAGTGCGCGGCCGGGACAGGGAGTCGGCGGCTACACCTTC.

The V and J genes are TRBV20-1 and TRBJ2-1, with 7 bases identical to TRBD1. CDR1 is DFQATT, CDR2 SNEGSKA, per germline (reference sequence). The CDR3 spans 12 residues. Trimming cost V 7 bases and J 4 bases; bases outside gene matches: 4. CDR3 sequence: CSGRRGYNEQFF. CDR3 in DNA: TGCAGTGGGCGCAGGGGGTACAATGAGCAGTTCTTC.

This clonotype was detected ten times or more. The V call is TRBV6-4, the J call TRBJ1-5; D call uncertain. Germline assignment: CDR1 MRHNA and CDR2 SNTAGT. V lost 8 bases and J lost 7, with 15 bases in between. This CDR3 comprises 13 residues. The CDR3 coding sequence is TGTGCCAGCTCCCTGACGGAAGACCAGCCCCAGCATTTT. It yields the protein CASSLTEDQPQHF.

This sequence joins TRBV20-1 and TRBJ2-1, with D uncertain. Germline V gives CDR1 DFQATT, CDR2 SNEGSKA (reference sequence). The CDR3 consists of 11 residues. V gave up 4 bases and J gave up 10 bases, with 11 bases separating them. The chain's CDR3 is CSATPRVEQFF. The CDR3 DNA is TGCAGTGCTACCCCTCGGGTAGAGCAGTTCTTC.

The rearrangement joins TRBV20-1 to TRBJ2-3; unclear D gene. Trimming left V 2 bases short and J 0 bases short, with 3 bases between. The CDR3 runs to 12 residues. Germline assignment: CDR1 DFQATT and CDR2 SNEGSKA (reference sequence). The CDR3 loop is CSARYSTDTQYF. The CDR3 DNA follows: TGCAGTGCTAGATACAGCACAGATACGCAGTATTTT.

In its sample, this clonotype was seen many times. V is TRBV6-2 or TRBV6-3 and J is TRBJ2-7, with D perhaps matching TRBD2 (5 bases). The V end lost 8 bases, the J end lost 3 bases, and 14 bases lay between the germline ends. Germline-derived CDR1 and CDR2 are MNHEY and SVGEGT. The CDR3 runs 13 residues. The CDR3 DNA follows: TGTGCCAGCGGCGCCCGAGGACTCTACGAGCAGTACTTC. Translating gives CASGARGLYEQYF.

This clonotype was found many times. This chain joins TRBV7-8 and TRBJ1-5; D perhaps matches TRBD1 (5 bases). V lost 1 base, J lost 3 bases, and 13 bases lay in between. This CDR3 has 16 amino acids. Germline V gene data show CDR1 as SGHVS and CDR2 as FQNEAQ. CDR3 nucleotides: TGTGCCAGCAGCTTAGGGGACGCCCGGACCAATCAGCCCCAGCATTTT. Translated: CASSLGDARTNQPQHF.

About this clonotype: This may stem from a read error, because a much larger clone lies one nucleotide away. The rearrangement joins TRBV3-1 to TRBJ1-1, with D maybe TRBD1 (6 bases). The V gene's germline CDR1 is LGHDT and CDR2 YNNKEL (reference sequence). This CDR3 spans 15 amino acids. The CDR3 protein is CATSQHRAGAAEAFF. CDR3 DNA sequence: TGTGCCACCAGCCAGCATAGGGCAGGGGCAGCTGAAGCTTTCTTT.

The chain uses TRBV12-3 or TRBV12-4 and TRBJ2-1; 9 bases are a match to TRBD2. V dropped 6 bases and J dropped 2; count of bases not matched to a gene: 17. The CDR3 loop spans 19 amino acids. The CDR3 is CASRPEREAGRVTYNEQFF. CDR3 nucleotide sequence: TGTGCCAGCAGGCCCGAGCGGGAGGCCGGTCGAGTTACCTACAATGAGCAGTTCTTC.